The present T cell receptor beta chain was sequenced within a study of PD-L1 blockade in urothelial cancer. About the study: Blood was evaluated 3 weeks (second dose) and 6 weeks after therapy began. T cells numbered a median of approximately 150,000 in the blood samples.

Indicated time point: pretreatment peripheral blood. Method: immunoSEQ multiplex PCR; TCRdb's copy keeps in-frame clones and lacks some. The sample shows 84,000 or so clones, roughly 84% of them seen only once. J gave up 4 bases and V 5 bases, and 7 bases lay outside the gene matches. The CDR3 spans 15 residues. Germline CDR1 and CDR2: SNHLY and FYNNEI. The sequence derives from a man in his sixties with urothelial cancer. The chain joins TRBV2 to TRBJ1-5; 8 bases are shared with TRBD1. Sample: PBMCs, taken around atezolizumab (anti-PD-L1) treatment. The CDR3 region is CASSLSRDRNQPQHF. The CDR3 nucleotides read TGTGCCAGCAGTTTAAGCCGGGACAGGAATCAGCCCCAGCATTTT. Full variable domain (rest looked up from reference TRBV2 and TRBJ1-5): EPEVTQTPSHQVTQMGQEVILRCVPISNHLYFYWYRQILGQKVEFLVSFYNNEISEKSEIFDDQFSVERPDGSNFTLKIRSTKLEDSAMYFCASSLSRDRNQPQHFGDGTRLSIL.